The rows below give T cell receptor beta chains drawn from one sample of a study of regulatory T cells in long-lasting Graves disease. One entry per CDR3 protein results from TCRdb running MiXCR on the multiplex PCR reads. The table has more than 650,000 distinct CDR3 sequences, 30% seen once; the top ten hold about two fifths. Here the sequenced sample was peripheral blood mononuclear cells (PBMCs), taken when the disease was refractory, from a patient treated with antithyroid drugs. The receptors stem from a female donor with Graves disease. CDR3s include the opening cysteine and the closing phenylalanine or tryptophan. The order of the fields is D gene, clone size, V gene, J gene, CDR3 protein, CDR3 DNA. D genes are given only for firm matches. The size entry is marked missing in some rows and otherwise reads once, few, many or a size class.

>-|few|TRBV11-2|TRBJ1-2
CASSLDPGGGGNGYTF
TGTGCCAGCAGCTTAGACCCAGGAGGTGGAGGGAATGGCTACACCTTC
>-|many|TRBV28|TRBJ1-2
CASSPPRPTYGYTF
TGTGCCAGCAGTCCTCCGAGGCCAACCTATGGCTACACCTTC
>-|few|TRBV20-1|TRBJ1-4
CSASGTGTNEKLFF
TGCAGTGCTAGTGGGACGGGAACTAATGAAAAACTGTTTTTT
>-|few|TRBV7-9|TRBJ2-1
CASSLTTLSEQFF
TGTGCCAGCAGCTTAACGACCCTTAGTGAGCAGTTCTTC
>-|many|TRBV27|TRBJ2-7
CASSTGLPAAYEQYF
TGTGCCAGCAGTACGGGACTCCCGGCTGCCTACGAGCAGTACTTC
>-|many|TRBV12-3/TRBV12-4|TRBJ1-5
CASKGSQPQHF
TGTGCCAGCAAGGGTAGTCAGCCCCAGCATTTT
>-|many|TRBV20-1|TRBJ2-7
CSASEEGKYLYEQYF
TGCAGTGCTAGTGAGGAGGGGAAGTACCTCTACGAGCAGTACTTC
>-|few|TRBV19|TRBJ1-5
CASSIGRIGNQPQHF
TGTGCCAGTAGTATTGGGCGGATCGGGAATCAGCCCCAGCATTTT
>-|few|TRBV5-1|TRBJ2-7
CASSSQGQPYEQYF
TGCGCCAGCAGCTCGCAGGGGCAGCCTTACGAGCAGTACTTC
>-|many|TRBV28|TRBJ1-1
CASSHPALPGPPAFF
TGTGCCAGCAGCCACCCAGCCCTCCCGGGGCCCCCAGCTTTCTTT
>TRBD1|few|TRBV6-1|TRBJ2-3
CASTRRQGSSTDTQYF
TGTGCCAGCACCCGCCGACAGGGGTCTAGCACAGATACGCAGTATTTT
>TRBD2|many|TRBV28|TRBJ2-7
CASSLRLAGVEQYF
TGTGCCAGCAGTCTCCGACTAGCGGGAGTGGAGCAGTACTTC
>-|-|TRBV20-1|TRBJ2-5
CSARWRGGTGETQYF
TGCAGTGCTAGATGGAGGGGTGGGACTGGGGAGACCCAGTACTTC
>TRBD1|few|TRBV29-1|TRBJ1-1
CSVDRGRSTEAFF
TGCAGCGTTGACAGGGGGAGGAGCACTGAAGCTTTCTTT
>-|-|TRBV12-3/TRBV12-4|TRBJ1-3
CASSVGGAGNTIYF
TGTGCCAGCAGCGTAGGGGGGGCTGGAAACACCATATATTTT
>TRBD2|many|TRBV11-2|TRBJ2-5
CASRLRTSGGGGSEETQYF
TGTGCCAGCAGACTACGGACTAGCGGAGGGGGAGGTTCGGAAGAGACCCAGTACTTC
>-|-|TRBV6-1|TRBJ2-5
CASSGVGITPYQETQYF
TGTGCCAGCAGTGGGGTTGGGATAACCCCATATCAAGAGACCCAGTACTTC
>-|few|TRBV5-1|TRBJ2-6
CASSSGWGPTSGANVLTF
TGCGCCAGCAGCTCCGGATGGGGTCCTACCTCTGGGGCCAACGTCCTGACTTTC
>-|many|TRBV28|TRBJ1-1
CASKSPGGGYTEAFF
TGTGCCAGCAAAAGCCCTGGAGGGGGGTACACTGAAGCTTTCTTT
>TRBD2|many|TRBV2|TRBJ2-7
CASRQTSGGTYEQYF
TGTGCCAGCAGACAAACTAGCGGAGGGACCTACGAGCAGTACTTC
>TRBD1|many|TRBV28|TRBJ1-2
CASSFAGQNYGYTF
TGTGCCAGCAGTTTCGCGGGACAGAACTATGGCTACACCTTC
>-|few|TRBV9|TRBJ1-6
CASSPLGDSPLHF
TGTGCCAGCAGCCCCCTCGGCGATTCACCCCTCCACTTT